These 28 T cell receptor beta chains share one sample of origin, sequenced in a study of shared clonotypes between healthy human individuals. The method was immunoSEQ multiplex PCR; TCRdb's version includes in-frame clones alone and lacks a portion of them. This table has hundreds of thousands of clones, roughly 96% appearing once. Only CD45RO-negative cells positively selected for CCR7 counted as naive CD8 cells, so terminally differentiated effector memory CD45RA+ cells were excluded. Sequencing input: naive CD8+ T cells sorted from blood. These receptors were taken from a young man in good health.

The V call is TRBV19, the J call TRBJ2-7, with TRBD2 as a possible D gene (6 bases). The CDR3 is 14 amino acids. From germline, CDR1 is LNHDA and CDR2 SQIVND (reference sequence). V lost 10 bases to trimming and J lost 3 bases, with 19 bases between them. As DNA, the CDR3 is TGTGCCACCTCCGAGCCGGGAGAACTCTACGAGCAGTACTTC. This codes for CATSEPGELYEQYF.

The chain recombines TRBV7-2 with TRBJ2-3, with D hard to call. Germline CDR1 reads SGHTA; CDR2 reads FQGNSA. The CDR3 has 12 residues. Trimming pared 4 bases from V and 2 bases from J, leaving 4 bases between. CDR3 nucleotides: TGTGCCAGCAGCTATGACACAGATACGCAGTATTTT. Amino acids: CASSYDTDTQYF.

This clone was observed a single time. The chain's CDR3 is CASSYPLNQPQHF. CDR3 DNA sequence: TGTGCCAGCAGTTACCCACTCAATCAGCCCCAGCATTTT. The rearrangement uses TRBV28 and TRBJ1-5, with unresolved D. Germline CDR1 MDHEN, CDR2 SYDVKM. Trimming removed 4 bases from V and 3 bases from J, with 7 bases in between. The CDR3 is made up of 13 amino acids.

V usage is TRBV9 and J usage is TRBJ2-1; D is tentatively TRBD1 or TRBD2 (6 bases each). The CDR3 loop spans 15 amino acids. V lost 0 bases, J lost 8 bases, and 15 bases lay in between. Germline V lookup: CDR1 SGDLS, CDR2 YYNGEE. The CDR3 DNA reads TGTGCCAGCAGCGTAGAGGGGGAGGCTTTCGATGAGCAGTTCTTC. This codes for CASSVEGEAFDEQFF.

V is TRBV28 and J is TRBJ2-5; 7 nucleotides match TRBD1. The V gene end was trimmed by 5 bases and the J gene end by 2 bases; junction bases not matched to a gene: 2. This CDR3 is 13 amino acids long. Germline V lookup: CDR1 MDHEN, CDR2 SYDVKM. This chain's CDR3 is CASSTDRQETQYF. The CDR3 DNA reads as TGTGCCAGCAGTACGGACAGGCAAGAGACCCAGTACTTC.

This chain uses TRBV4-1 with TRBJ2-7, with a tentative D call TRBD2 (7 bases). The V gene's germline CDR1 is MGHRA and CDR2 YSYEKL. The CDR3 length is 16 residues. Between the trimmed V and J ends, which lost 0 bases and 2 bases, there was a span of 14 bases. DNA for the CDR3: TGCGCCAGCAGCCAAGAATTAGGGGGAGGGGCCTACGAGCAGTACTTC. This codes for CASSQELGGGAYEQYF.

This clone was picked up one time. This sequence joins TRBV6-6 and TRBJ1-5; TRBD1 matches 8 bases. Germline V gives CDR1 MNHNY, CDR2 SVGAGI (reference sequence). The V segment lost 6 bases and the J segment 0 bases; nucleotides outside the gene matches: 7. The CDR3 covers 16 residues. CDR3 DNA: TGTGCCAGCAGGCTGACAGGGGTCTATAGCAATCAGCCCCAGCATTTT. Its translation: CASRLTGVYSNQPQHF.

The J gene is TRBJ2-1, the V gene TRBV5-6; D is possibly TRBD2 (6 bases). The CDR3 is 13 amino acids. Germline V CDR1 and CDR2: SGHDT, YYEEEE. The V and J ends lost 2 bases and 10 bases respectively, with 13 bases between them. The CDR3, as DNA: TGTGCCAGCAGCTTATTGGGTCTAGCGGAGCAGTTCTTC. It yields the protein CASSLLGLAEQFF.

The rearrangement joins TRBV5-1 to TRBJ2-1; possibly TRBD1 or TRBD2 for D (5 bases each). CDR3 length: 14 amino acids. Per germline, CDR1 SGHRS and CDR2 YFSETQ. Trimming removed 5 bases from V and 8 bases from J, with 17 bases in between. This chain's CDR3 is CASSQDSTVDEQFF. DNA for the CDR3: TGCGCCAGCAGTCAGGACTCGACAGTGGATGAGCAGTTCTTC. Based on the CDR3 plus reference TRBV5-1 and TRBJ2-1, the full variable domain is KAGVTQTPRYLIKTRGQQVTLSCSPISGHRSVSWYQQTPGQGLQFLFEYFSETQRNKGNFPGRFSGRQFSNSRSEMNVSTLELGDSALYLCASSQDSTVDEQFFGPGTRLTVL.

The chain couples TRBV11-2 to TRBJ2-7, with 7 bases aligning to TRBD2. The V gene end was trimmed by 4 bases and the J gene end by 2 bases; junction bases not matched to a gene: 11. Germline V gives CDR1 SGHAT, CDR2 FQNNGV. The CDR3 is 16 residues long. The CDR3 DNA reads TGTGCCAGCAGCTGGGATCTAGCGGAGCGGCCCTACGAGCAGTACTTC. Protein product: CASSWDLAERPYEQYF.

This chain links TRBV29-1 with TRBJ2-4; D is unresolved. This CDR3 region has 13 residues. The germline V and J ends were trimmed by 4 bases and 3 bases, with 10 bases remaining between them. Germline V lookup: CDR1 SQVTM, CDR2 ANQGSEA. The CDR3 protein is CSVVSPGKNIQYF. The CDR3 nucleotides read TGCAGCGTTGTGTCCCCCGGCAAAAACATTCAGTACTTC.

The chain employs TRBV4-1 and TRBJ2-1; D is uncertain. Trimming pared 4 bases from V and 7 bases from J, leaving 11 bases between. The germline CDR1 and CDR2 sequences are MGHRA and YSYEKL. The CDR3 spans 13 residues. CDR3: CASSRSVGNEQFF. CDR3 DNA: TGCGCCAGCAGCCGTTCAGTGGGGAATGAGCAGTTCTTC.

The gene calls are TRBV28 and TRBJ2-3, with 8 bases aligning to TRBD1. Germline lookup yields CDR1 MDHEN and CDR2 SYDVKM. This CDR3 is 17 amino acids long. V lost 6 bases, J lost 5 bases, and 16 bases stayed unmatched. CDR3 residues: CASRLPQPGQALDTQYF. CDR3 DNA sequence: TGTGCCAGCAGACTACCCCAACCGGGACAGGCTTTAGATACGCAGTATTTT.

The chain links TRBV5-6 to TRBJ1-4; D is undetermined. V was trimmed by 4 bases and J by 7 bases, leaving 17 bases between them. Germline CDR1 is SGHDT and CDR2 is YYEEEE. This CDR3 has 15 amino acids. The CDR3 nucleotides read TGTGCCAGCAGCCCTGGATGGGTCTATGGTGAAAAACTGTTTTTT. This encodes CASSPGWVYGEKLFF.

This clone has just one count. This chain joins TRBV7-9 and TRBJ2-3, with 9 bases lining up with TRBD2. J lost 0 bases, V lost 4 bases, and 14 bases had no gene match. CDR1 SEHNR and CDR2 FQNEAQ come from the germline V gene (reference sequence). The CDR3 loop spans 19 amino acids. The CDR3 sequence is CASSYPTGLTSGSTDTQYF. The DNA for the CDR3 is TGTGCCAGCAGCTATCCGACAGGGCTGACTAGCGGAAGCACAGATACGCAGTATTTT.

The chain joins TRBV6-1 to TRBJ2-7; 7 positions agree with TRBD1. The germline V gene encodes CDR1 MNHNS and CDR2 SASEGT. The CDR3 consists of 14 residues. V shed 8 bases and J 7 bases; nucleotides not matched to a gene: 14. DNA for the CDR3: TGTGCCAGCCATACCGGGACAGTAGGAAGGGAGCAGTACTTC. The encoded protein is CASHTGTVGREQYF.

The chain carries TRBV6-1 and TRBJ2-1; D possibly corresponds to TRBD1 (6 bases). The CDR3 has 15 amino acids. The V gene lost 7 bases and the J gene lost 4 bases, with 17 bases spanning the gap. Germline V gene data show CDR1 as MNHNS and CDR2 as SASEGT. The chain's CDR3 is CASTNRDTGYNEQFF. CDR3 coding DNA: TGTGCCAGCACTAACCGGGACACAGGGTACAATGAGCAGTTCTTC.

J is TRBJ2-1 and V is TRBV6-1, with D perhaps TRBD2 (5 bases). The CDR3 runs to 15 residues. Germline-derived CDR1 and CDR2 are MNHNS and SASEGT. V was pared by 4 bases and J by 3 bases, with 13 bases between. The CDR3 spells CASSGTRESYNEQFF. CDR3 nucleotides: TGTGCCAGCAGTGGGACGAGGGAGAGCTACAATGAGCAGTTCTTC.

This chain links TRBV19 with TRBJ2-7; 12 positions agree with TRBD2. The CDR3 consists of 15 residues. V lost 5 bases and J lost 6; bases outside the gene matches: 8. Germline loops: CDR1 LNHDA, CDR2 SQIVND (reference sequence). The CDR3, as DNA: TGTGCCAGTAGTTCAAGACTAGCGGGAGACGGCGAGCAGTACTTC. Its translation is CASSSRLAGDGEQYF.

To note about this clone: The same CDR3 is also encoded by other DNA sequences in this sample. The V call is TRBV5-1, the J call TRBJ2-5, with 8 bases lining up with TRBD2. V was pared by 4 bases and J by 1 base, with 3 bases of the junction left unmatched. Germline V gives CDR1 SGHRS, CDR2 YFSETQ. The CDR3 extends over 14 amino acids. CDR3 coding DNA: TGCGCCAGCAGCCTAGCGGGCAGCCAAGAGACCCAGTACTTC. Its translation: CASSLAGSQETQYF.

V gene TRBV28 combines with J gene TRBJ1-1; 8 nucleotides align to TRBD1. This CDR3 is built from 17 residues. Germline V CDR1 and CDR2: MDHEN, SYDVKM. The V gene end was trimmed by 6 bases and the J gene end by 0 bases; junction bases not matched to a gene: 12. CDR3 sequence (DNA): TGTGCCAGCAGCATACTCGGGACAGGAGATATGAACACTGAAGCTTTCTTT. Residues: CASSILGTGDMNTEAFF.

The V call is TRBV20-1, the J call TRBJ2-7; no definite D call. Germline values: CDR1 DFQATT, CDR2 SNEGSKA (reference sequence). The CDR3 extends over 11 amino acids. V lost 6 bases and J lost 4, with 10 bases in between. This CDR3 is CSANGDYEQYF. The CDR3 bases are TGCAGTGCCAACGGTGATTACGAGCAGTACTTC.

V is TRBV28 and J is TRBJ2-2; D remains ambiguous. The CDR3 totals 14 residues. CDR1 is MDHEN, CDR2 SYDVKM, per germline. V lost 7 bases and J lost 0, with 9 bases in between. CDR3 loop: CASKISANTGELFF. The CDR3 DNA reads TGTGCCAGCAAAATAAGCGCGAACACCGGGGAGCTGTTTTTT.

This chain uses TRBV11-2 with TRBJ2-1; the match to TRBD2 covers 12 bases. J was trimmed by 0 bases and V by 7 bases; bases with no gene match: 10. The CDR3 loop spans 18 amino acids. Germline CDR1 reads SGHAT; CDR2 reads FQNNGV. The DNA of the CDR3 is TGTGCCAGCACCCTCAGGACTAGCGGGGTCAGCTCCTACAATGAGCAGTTCTTC. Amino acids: CASTLRTSGVSSYNEQFF.

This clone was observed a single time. In nucleotides, the CDR3 is TGTGCCAGCAGCTTGGCCAGTCTTAACGAGCAGTACTTC. It encodes CASSLASLNEQYF. This chain links TRBV5-6 with TRBJ2-7; D uncertain. The V end was cut by 0 bases, the J end by 5 bases, with 9 bases between. Germline CDR1 is SGHDT and CDR2 is YYEEEE. This CDR3 spans 13 amino acids.

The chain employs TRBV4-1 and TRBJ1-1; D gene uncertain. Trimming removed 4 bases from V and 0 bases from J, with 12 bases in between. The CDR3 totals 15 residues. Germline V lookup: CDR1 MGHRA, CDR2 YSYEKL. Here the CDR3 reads CASSLRREMNTEAFF. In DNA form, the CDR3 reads TGCGCCAGCAGCCTCCGACGGGAAATGAACACTGAAGCTTTCTTT.

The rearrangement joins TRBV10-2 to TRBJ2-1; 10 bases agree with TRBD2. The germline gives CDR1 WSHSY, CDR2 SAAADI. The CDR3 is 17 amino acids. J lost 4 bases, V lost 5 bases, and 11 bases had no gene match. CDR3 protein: CASSRDSGTSEYNEQFF. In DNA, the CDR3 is TGCGCCAGCAGTCGAGATTCCGGGACTAGCGAATACAATGAGCAGTTCTTC.

The CDR3 here is CASSVFGTDEAYEQYF. The CDR3 DNA reads TGTGCCAGCAGCGTTTTCGGGACAGATGAAGCGTACGAGCAGTACTTC. The V gene is TRBV11-2, the J gene TRBJ2-7; 7 bases are shared with TRBD1. With V trimmed by 5 bases and J by 4 bases, 14 bases remained unmatched. This CDR3 has 16 residues. The germline gives CDR1 SGHAT, CDR2 FQNNGV. Supplemented by reference TRBV11-2 and TRBJ2-7, the full variable domain reads EAGVAQSPRYKIIEKRQSVAFWCNPISGHATLYWYQQILGQGPKLLIQFQNNGVVDDSQLPKDRFSAERLKGVDSTLKIQPAKLEDSAVYLCASSVFGTDEAYEQYFGPGTRLTVT.